This T cell receptor beta chain was retrieved from a study of blood T cell repertoires in COVID-19. About the study: T cells, B-cell-depleted T cells, or PBMCs provided the cDNA or gDNA that served as material.

This CDR3 is built from 13 residues. Germline values: CDR1 LNHDA, CDR2 SQIVND (reference sequence). Trimming pared 11 bases from V and 8 bases from J, leaving 16 bases between. Donors were grouped by their self-reported clinical history. In the original analysis: Researchers report that nucleated cell counts were estimated from reference gene primer amplification. Libraries were prepared by immunoSEQ multiplex PCR; TCRdb keeps only in-frame clonotypes and omits some of them. From that table come the V and J calls and clone size; the DNA was used to work out D and trimming. Of 470,000 or so clones in the sample, nearly 90% are singletons; the top ten hold roughly 1.9%.

The receptor comes from a woman aged 18-29 years with acute COVID-19. The J gene is TRBJ1-6, the V gene TRBV19; D not certain. Sequencing was carried out using PBMCs or T cells enriched from blood (not recorded which). CDR3: CAGSLRSDSPLHF. The CDR3 nucleotides are TGTGCCGGATCCTTGCGGTCGGATTCACCCCTCCACTTT.